This T cell receptor (beta chain) is drawn from a study of human T cells and chemical hapten exposure. Study-level information: Patients had diphenylcyclopropenone applied to the scalp weekly throughout the approximately 23-week study.

Described time point: patch test 3, about 24 weeks after DPC sensitization. Regarding treatment: therapeutic diphenylcyclopropenone sensitization with weekly scalp DPC. Whole blood, unfractionated, served as the material for total RNA extraction. A single record per CDR3 protein comes from TCRdb applying MiXCR to the RACE reads. The sample contains 30,000 or so distinct CDR3 sequences, approximately 5.8% of which appear only once. The germline V gene encodes CDR1 SQVTM and CDR2 ANQGSEA. This CDR3 region has 13 residues. V gave up 6 bases and J gave up 3 bases; unmatched junction bases: 4. The chain recombines TRBV29-1 with TRBJ2-2; 7 bases match TRBD2. The source is a man aged 30 to 45 with alopecia areata. Some clones in this sample may be carry-over from other donors' samples. This material consisted of whole blood, taken in connection with sensitization to the hapten diphenylcyclopropenone (DPC). The CDR3 DNA reads as TGCAGCGTCGGGGCGGGGGACACCGGGGAGCTGTTTTTT. As protein: CSVGAGDTGELFF.